The next 21 T cell receptor beta chains were all read from a single sample in a study of blood T cell repertoires in COVID-19. Only in-frame clones appear in the TCRdb table, and some are missing; sequencing was by immunoSEQ multiplex PCR. The table has some 170,000 clones, around 85% seen once. The sequencing sample was made of PBMCs or T cells enriched from blood (not recorded which). Receptors were obtained from a middle-aged man who had recovered from COVID-19.

J is TRBJ1-6 and V is TRBV12-2. TRBV12-2 is assigned pseudogene status. The CDR3 extends over 16 amino acids. This CDR3 is CASRLAERLGNSPLHF. CDR3 in DNA: TGTGCAAGTCGCTTAGCTGAGAGGTTAGGTAATTCACCCCTCCACTTT.

This clone was found a few times. This rearrangement joins TRBV6-2 or TRBV6-3 to TRBJ2-7, with D unresolved. Germline CDR1 is MNHEY and CDR2 is SVGEGT. This CDR3 region has 13 residues. Trimming stripped 2 bases from V and 0 bases from J, with 5 bases between. CDR3: CASSYRSSYEQYF. DNA of the CDR3: TGTGCCAGCAGTTACAGGAGCTCCTACGAGCAGTACTTC.

The V and J genes are TRBV6-5 and TRBJ2-5; the match to TRBD2 covers 7 bases. Germline CDR1 MNHEY, CDR2 SVGAGI. J gave up 4 bases and V 2 bases, and 1 base lay outside the gene matches. The CDR3 sequence is 13 residues long. The DNA of the CDR3 is TGTGCCAGCAGTTACCGGGGGGTAGAGACCCAGTACTTC. Its protein is CASSYRGVETQYF.

As for this clone: Other DNA sequences in the same sample also yield this CDR3. This chain connects TRBV28 to TRBJ1-5; 7 bases line up with TRBD1. CDR3 length equals 13 residues. The V gene end was trimmed by 6 bases and the J gene end by 2 bases; junction bases not matched to a gene: 1. Germline lookup yields CDR1 MDHEN and CDR2 SYDVKM. DNA for the CDR3: TGTGCCAGCAGCGACAGGGGCAATCAGCCCCAGCATTTT. Residues: CASSDRGNQPQHF. The full variable domain, rest sourced from reference TRBV28 and TRBJ1-5, is DVKVTQSSRYLVKRTGEKVFLECVQDMDHENMFWYRQDPGLGLRLIYFSYDVKMKEKGDIPEGYSVSREKKERFSLILESASTNQTSMYLCASSDRGNQPQHFGDGTRLSIL.

The chain joins TRBV6-5 to TRBJ2-1, with TRBD1 matching over 10 bases. The CDR3 is made up of 15 amino acids. Unmatched junction bases numbered 6, after V lost 6 bases and J lost 4 bases. From germline, CDR1 is MNHEY and CDR2 SVGAGI. The CDR3 DNA follows: TGTGCCAGCAGATACGGGACAGGGGCATACAATGAGCAGTTCTTC. It is translated as CASRYGTGAYNEQFF.

The rearrangement links TRBV7-6 to TRBJ2-1, with unresolved D. The CDR3 extends over 13 amino acids. The V end was cut by 0 bases, the J end by 9 bases, with 9 bases between. CDR1 is SGHVS, CDR2 FNYEAQ, per germline. CDR3 residues: CASSLATSTEQFF. The CDR3 region has the DNA TGTGCCAGCAGCTTAGCTACGTCTACTGAGCAGTTCTTC.

This clone has only one observation. The V and J genes are TRBV27 and TRBJ2-3; a weak D match, TRBD2 (5 bases). V was pared by 1 base and J by 1 base, with 9 bases between. CDR1 and CDR2 from the germline V gene are MNHEY and SMNVEV (reference sequence). The CDR3 is 15 amino acids. Written as DNA, the CDR3 is TGTGCCAGCAGTTTATGGGCGGGCGGCACAGATACGCAGTATTTT. Protein product: CASSLWAGGTDTQYF.

The table lists this clone with a few counts. The V call is TRBV18, the J call TRBJ1-3; the D gene is possibly TRBD1 (6 bases). Trimming removed 3 bases from V and 2 bases from J, with 14 bases in between. Germline lookup yields CDR1 KGHSH and CDR2 LQKENI. The CDR3 has 16 residues. CDR3 in amino acids: CASSPLQGAPGNTIYF. CDR3 DNA: TGTGCCAGCTCACCTTTACAGGGAGCACCTGGAAACACCATATATTTT.

This clone was found many times. The chain carries TRBV20-1 and TRBJ2-3; maybe TRBD2 (5 bases). The CDR3 consists of 15 residues. Germline loops: CDR1 DFQATT, CDR2 SNEGSKA (reference sequence). V shed 3 bases and J shed 6 bases, with 19 bases lying between them. The CDR3 DNA follows: TGCAGTGCTAGTGTTCCGGGGTCAGGTCAGGATACGCAGTATTTT. Translation gives CSASVPGSGQDTQYF.

This clone was counted a single time. The V gene is TRBV6-5, the J gene TRBJ1-5; 10 bases align to TRBD1. Germline CDR1 MNHEY, CDR2 SVGAGI. V was clipped by 7 bases and J by 4 bases; unmatched bases: 7. CDR3 length equals 15 residues. CDR3 residues: CASMAGQGKNQPQHF. CDR3 DNA: TGTGCCAGCATGGCGGGACAGGGGAAGAATCAGCCCCAGCATTTT.

As DNA, the CDR3 is TGTGCCAGCAGTCCCAGGTCAGGCTCCTACGAGCAGTACTTC. This sequence encodes CASSPRSGSYEQYF. The rearrangement links TRBV27 to TRBJ2-7; no clear D. Deletions cut 5 bases from V and 0 bases from J, with 11 bases between. The CDR3 has 14 residues. Germline V gene lookup returns CDR1 MNHEY and CDR2 SMNVEV (reference sequence).

This chain joins TRBV10-3 and TRBJ1-3; TRBD1 matches 7 bases. Germline values: CDR1 ENHRY, CDR2 SYGVKD. CDR3 length: 17 amino acids. J gave up 2 bases and V 6 bases, and 13 bases lay outside the gene matches. CDR3 protein: CAIREKDRRYPGNTIYF. Written as DNA, the CDR3 is TGTGCCATCAGGGAAAAGGACAGGAGGTACCCTGGAAACACCATATATTTT.

This clone has just a few counts. The gene calls are TRBV5-4 and TRBJ2-7; D might be TRBD2 (5 bases). The CDR3 extends over 13 amino acids. V gave up 2 bases and J gave up 7 bases, with 13 bases separating them. The germline gives CDR1 SGHNT, CDR2 YYREEE (reference sequence). The CDR3 spells CASSFSGVREQYF. As DNA, the CDR3 is TGTGCCAGCAGCTTCTCCGGGGTACGGGAGCAGTACTTC.

This chain links TRBV6-5 with TRBJ2-3; 8 positions agree with TRBD1. Per germline, CDR1 MNHEY and CDR2 SVGAGI. V lost 6 bases, J lost 2 bases, and 4 bases stayed unmatched. This CDR3 is 14 amino acids long. As DNA, the CDR3 is TGTGCCAGCAGGACAGGGGTACTCACAGATACGCAGTATTTT. Protein sequence: CASRTGVLTDTQYF.

Remarks on this clone: Distinct nucleotide sequences in the sample also encode this CDR3. V is TRBV3-1 (or the pseudogene TRBV3-2) and J is TRBJ1-2; 7 bases map to TRBD1. Trimming took 4 bases from V and 5 from J; bases not matched to a gene: 1. Germline CDR1 LGHDT, CDR2 YNNKEL (reference sequence). CDR3 size: 12 residues. The CDR3 coding sequence is TGTGCCAGCAGCCGGACAGGTTATGGCTACACCTTC. It codes for CASSRTGYGYTF.

The rearrangement uses TRBV6-5 and TRBJ1-2; no firm D call. In germline, CDR1 is MNHEY, CDR2 SVGAGI. This CDR3 has 13 amino acids. Trimming removed 4 bases from V and 8 bases from J, with 14 bases in between. Here the CDR3 reads CASSSGSPEGYTF. In DNA, the CDR3 is TGTGCCAGCAGTTCCGGGTCCCCGGAAGGCTACACCTTC.

In its sample, this clone was seen a few times. The genes are TRBV12-3 or TRBV12-4 and TRBJ2-7; D is perhaps TRBD2 (6 bases). Deletions cut 3 bases from V and 2 bases from J, with 8 bases between. The CDR3 spans 13 residues. This chain's CDR3 is CASSFPGAYEQYF. CDR3 bases: TGTGCCAGCAGTTTTCCGGGGGCCTACGAGCAGTACTTC.

The chain combines TRBV28 with TRBJ1-1; D gene unclear. Trimming stripped 2 bases from V and 0 bases from J, with 10 bases between. CDR1 is MDHEN, CDR2 SYDVKM, per germline. The CDR3 is made up of 15 amino acids. In DNA, the CDR3 is TGTGCCAGCAGTTTAGCGGGAGGTCTGAACACTGAAGCTTTCTTT. This translates into CASSLAGGLNTEAFF.

This chain connects TRBV2 to TRBJ2-5; 8 bases agree with TRBD1. J lost 3 bases, V lost 6 bases, and 3 bases had no gene match. CDR3 length: 13 residues. In germline, CDR1 is SNHLY, CDR2 FYNNEI. The DNA for the CDR3 is TGTGCCAGCAGCCAGGACAGGGAAGAGACCCAGTACTTC. It yields the protein CASSQDREETQYF.

The V and J genes are TRBV3-1 (or the pseudogene TRBV3-2) and TRBJ2-7, with 8 positions matching TRBD1. In germline, CDR1 is LGHDT, CDR2 YNNKEL (reference sequence). The junction had 11 bases not matched to a gene; V was cut back by 4 bases and J by 3 bases. This CDR3 is 16 amino acids long. The CDR3 coding sequence is TGTGCCAGCAGCCCAGCCAGGGCAGGGGGCCTCTACGAGCAGTACTTC. This gives the protein CASSPARAGGLYEQYF.

The J gene is TRBJ2-7, the V gene TRBV5-1; 9 nucleotides match TRBD1. The CDR3 length is 15 residues. From germline, CDR1 is SGHRS and CDR2 YFSETQ. Trimming at V came to 2 bases and at J to 1 base, leaving 4 bases not matched to a gene. This chain's CDR3 is CASSLSGTGSYEQYF. CDR3 bases: TGCGCCAGCAGCTTATCCGGGACAGGGTCCTACGAGCAGTACTTC. The whole variable domain, filled in from reference TRBV5-1 and TRBJ2-7, reads KAGVTQTPRYLIKTRGQQVTLSCSPISGHRSVSWYQQTPGQGLQFLFEYFSETQRNKGNFPGRFSGRQFSNSRSEMNVSTLELGDSALYLCASSLSGTGSYEQYFGPGTRLTVT.